This T cell receptor beta chain was captured by sequencing in a study of T cells in Graves' hyperthyroidism and ophthalmopathy. Details on this clonotype: The antigen is undetermined.

Exclusion followed for patients with uncontrolled infection, other autoimmune disease, pregnancy or lactation. Using about 10 ml of fresh peripheral blood, PBMCs were prepared. Regarding the study as a whole: Among thyroid clonotypes expanded above 0.001, most also appeared in blood. Ophthalmopathy was model-predicted a median around 6.1 months pre-onset.

V was pared by 4 bases and J by 10 bases, with 20 bases between. The CDR3 totals 14 residues. Per the germline V gene, CDR1 is SGHVS and CDR2 is FQNEAQ. Template material for amplifying TCR beta CDR3 regions consisted of RNA transcripts. Using the HTBI primer set, a first-round RT-PCR was run on the TCR CDR3. TCRdb recomputed calls from the multiplex PCR reads with MiXCR, one row per CDR3 protein. The table has 350,000 or so distinct CDR3 sequences, about a sixth seen once; the top ten hold 15% to 19%. Sequencing was carried out using blood. The chain couples TRBV7-8 to TRBJ2-7, with a tentative D call TRBD2 (5 bases). This TCR came from a woman between 40 and 55 years old with Graves' ophthalmopathy. CDR3 region: CASSSRPRERVQYF. CDR3 in DNA: TGTGCCAGCAGCTCAAGGCCCCGGGAACGCGTCCAGTACTTC.